The entry below gives a single T cell receptor beta chain sequence along with its context. This sample was included in a study of blood T cell repertoires in COVID-19. In the authors' workflow: Reference gene primer amplification in the assay estimated nucleated cell counts. Libraries were prepared by immunoSEQ multiplex PCR; TCRdb keeps only in-frame clonotypes and omits some of them. That table gives V, J and clone size, and the DNA gave D and trimming. The data hold 200,000 to 250,000 clones, with 83% observed a single time. The study drew participants aged roughly 18 to 95 years from about two dozen US areas. Cohorts were determined from participant-reported clinical history. People in the exposed group encountered a COVID-19 case within 2 weeks before entering the study. J was trimmed by 5 bases and V by 6 bases; bases with no gene match: 6. The CDR3 extends over 14 amino acids. The germline CDR1 and CDR2 sequences are KGHSH and LQKENI.

The chain couples TRBV18 to TRBJ2-7; 11 bases map to TRBD1. Source material: PBMCs or T cells enriched from blood (not recorded which). The sequence was collected from a woman aged 40 to 50 who had been exposed to COVID-19. The CDR3 coding sequence is TGTGCCAGCTCGGCGGGACAGGGGGTCGACGAGCAGTACTTC. Protein: CASSAGQGVDEQYF.